This T cell receptor (beta chain) was documented in a study of spatial heterogeneity in lung cancer (dated by TCRdb to about 2019). Looking at the study overall: Beta-chain transcripts were consistently detected in greater numbers than alpha-chain transcripts, which likely reflects a higher abundance of beta-chain transcripts. In the raw uncorrected reads, each unique combination of TCR and UMI appeared on average more than ten times. The study quantitatively compared TCR alpha and beta repertoires across multiple tumor regions, matched nontumor lung and blood in non-small cell lung cancer. The study linked features of the TCR repertoire to counts of nonsynonymous mutations, which were determined by whole-exome sequencing of tumor tissue. Both alpha and beta chains were TCR-sequenced in roughly 200 tumor regions, under 70 matched nontumor lung samples and roughly 50 PBMC samples obtained at surgery.

The method behind the library was 5' RACE. TCRdb shows the sequencer as NextSeq 500. The TCR library protocol attached a unique molecular identifier to each TCR cDNA molecule to allow correction of PCR and sequencing errors. The study's processing was this. Decombinator tools were used for TCR identification, UMI-based error correction and CDR3 extraction. Expanded TCRs were defined as those above a frequency of 2 per 1,000, corresponding to the top 1% of the tumor frequency distribution. Each repertoire was subsampled 100 times to 5,000 TCRs, after which Renyi diversity was computed with the R vegan package. CDR3 similarity networks were constructed using string-kernel similarity of amino acid triplets, with links drawn between CDR3s whose pairwise similarity was above 0.82. TCRdb took the public reads, trimmed them with fastp at Q25, ran MiXCR for clone calling and kept in-frame beta chains. Each record represents a unique CDR3 protein, reported with the most common genes and DNA among its rows. What appears here as the V and J calls and clone size reflects TCRdb's work, not the paper's. This sample lists more than 65,000 distinct CDR3 sequences; around 12% were detected once. Roughly 4.5% of the sample rests with the top ten.

The sample's time point, from its label and the paper: sample taken at primary tumor resection. Whole RNA extracted from tumor and nontumor lung tissue, or from cryopreserved PBMC samples, was used for TCR sequencing without cell sorting. Donors were 72 patients with early-stage, untreated non-small cell lung cancer from the lung TRACERx cohort. Only patients with enough RNA available from two or more tumor regions were chosen for TCR sequencing. The CDR3 sequence holds 15 residues, the cysteine and phenylalanine included. CDR3 DNA is the only sequence kept; it has 45 bases, read in frame from the first base. V is clipped by 6 bases and J by 0 bases, and the sequence between their germline boundaries is 9 bases long. CDR1 SGHTA and CDR2 FQGTGA are derived from the germline V gene. The investigation overall reported the following: Ubiquitous expanded tumor TCRs showed up in blood more often at tumor resection than at routine follow-up. Confirming at a functional level the hypothesis that regional TCRs recognize regional mutations was considered to require additional single-cell paired TCR alpha and beta sequencing.

This clonotype showed up many times. Its binding antigen is unknown. Qualities for individual bases were not recorded, and no much larger clone is one base off. The chain joins TRBV7-3 to TRBJ2-6, with a tentative D gene TRBD1 over 5 matching bases. The clonotype originates from a male donor with early-stage non-small cell lung cancer. Here the sequenced sample was PBMCs, taken at surgery. The nucleotide sequence is given as TGTGCCAGCAGTCCAGGGCTCTCTGGGGCCAACGTCCTGACTTTC. Its translation is CASSPGLSGANVLTF.